This T cell receptor beta chain came from a study of cytomegalovirus exposure and HLA in healthy donors. Study as a whole: A later analysis reported the same platform for the 90 to 150 validation repertoires and the 500 to 750 first-cohort repertoires.

Sequenced by immunoSEQ multiplex PCR; TCRdb stores in-frame clones only, minus some. The profile shows 150,000 to 200,000 clones, 86% of them singletons. The donors were part of the validation cohort of 120 subjects. That cohort was separate from the first cohort, which comprised about 730 subjects. Study findings and constraints: With high specificity and sensitivity, the classifier reportedly diagnosed cytomegalovirus status. Subsequent analysis showed first-cohort TCR clusters tending to co-occur in about 110 validation repertoires.

CDR1 and CDR2 from the germline V gene are MNHEY and SMNVEV (reference sequence). The CDR3 is 13 residues long. V was clipped by 2 bases and J by 5 bases, with 9 bases between them. Of note for this clone: What it recognizes is unknown.

The chain employs TRBV27 and TRBJ1-1, with D perhaps matching TRBD1 (5 bases). This TCR derives from a man between 25 and 39 years old in good health and CMV-seropositive. The specimen sequenced was PBMCs. The chain's CDR3 is CASSLRAGTEAFF. In nucleotides, the CDR3 is TGTGCCAGCAGTTTAAGGGCAGGGACTGAAGCTTTCTTT.